These T cell receptor beta chains were read from a single sample in a study of response to subunit inactivated influenza vaccine. TCRdb reanalysed the RT-PCR reads using MiXCR and keeps one entry per CDR3 protein. The table shows around 180,000 distinct CDR3 sequences, with nearly 9.5% occurring only once. The sample was non-naive T cells sorted from PBMCs, taken on the day of vaccination. The receptors derive from a man aged 50-59 years who received an inactivated influenza vaccine. Both conserved end residues are part of each CDR3. The D gene is left open where the match is weak. Expanded clones get a size class; other rows say once, few or many, or leave the size out.

TRBV20-1,NA,NA,TRBJ1-1,CSARGGRGYMNTEAFF,TGCAGTGCTAGAGGTGGAAGGGGGTACATGAACACTGAAGCTTTCTTT
TRBV9,NA,NA,TRBJ2-5,CASSVDWGETQYF,TGTGCCAGCAGCGTAGACTGGGGAGAGACCCAGTACTTC
TRBV7-2,NA,few,TRBJ1-4,CASSRKGGKLFF,TGTGCCAGCAGTCGAAAGGGGGGAAAACTGTTTTTT
TRBV5-1,TRBD2,few,TRBJ2-5,CASSLRGGPVETQYF,TGCGCCAGCAGCTTGCGGGGGGGGCCTGTGGAGACCCAGTACTTC
TRBV6-1,TRBD2,NA,TRBJ2-5,CASSRPGLAGTETQYF,TGTGCCAGCAGTCGGCCGGGACTAGCGGGAACAGAGACCCAGTACTTC
TRBV4-3,NA,NA,TRBJ1-2,CASSQDGGHNYGYTF,TGCGCCAGCAGCCAAGATGGCGGGCATAACTATGGCTACACCTTC
TRBV20-1,NA,many,TRBJ2-1,CSAREDSLGNEQFF,TGCAGTGCTAGAGAAGACTCCCTCGGTAATGAGCAGTTCTTC
TRBV7-9,NA,NA,TRBJ1-3,CASSLVSGASGNTIYF,TGTGCCAGCAGCTTAGTTAGCGGGGCCTCTGGAAACACCATATATTTT
TRBV7-4,NA,many,TRBJ1-5,CASSTGPQPQHF,TGTGCCAGCAGCACAGGGCCCCAGCCCCAGCATTTT
TRBV20-1,TRBD2,NA,TRBJ2-3,CSALAGGPYFSSTDTQYF,TGCAGTGCCTTAGCGGGAGGACCCTACTTCTCTAGCACAGATACGCAGTATTTT
TRBV20-1,TRBD1,NA,TRBJ2-7,CSANPGTGGTYEQYF,TGCAGTGCTAATCCCGGGACAGGGGGGACCTACGAGCAGTACTTC
TRBV5-6,NA,NA,TRBJ2-7,CASSRGLPYEQYF,TGTGCCAGCAGCCGCGGGCTCCCCTACGAGCAGTACTTC
TRBV5-1,TRBD2,many,TRBJ2-5,CASRAGGLKTQYF,TGCGCCAGCAGAGCCGGGGGGTTAAAGACCCAGTACTTC
TRBV20-1,NA,few,TRBJ2-2,CSAAAGHDITGELFF,TGCAGTGCCGCAGCAGGACACGATATCACCGGGGAGCTGTTTTTT
TRBV30,NA,many,TRBJ2-6,CAWSLSGANVLTF,TGTGCCTGGAGTTTATCTGGGGCCAACGTCCTGACTTTC
TRBV5-1,TRBD1,NA,TRBJ1-2,CASSLGGTAYGYTF,TGCGCCAGCAGCTTGGGAGGGACAGCATATGGCTACACCTTC
TRBV4-3,NA,many,TRBJ2-1,CASSIGRDNEQFF,TGCGCCAGCAGCATCGGACGGGATAATGAGCAGTTCTTC
TRBV20-1,TRBD2,NA,TRBJ2-7,CSASLAGGFYEQYF,TGCAGTGCTAGCCTAGCGGGGGGCTTTTACGAGCAGTACTTC
TRBV24-1,TRBD1,many,TRBJ2-1,CATSGYRGVQNEQFF,TGTGCCACCAGTGGGTACAGGGGAGTCCAAAATGAGCAGTTCTTC
TRBV5-1,TRBD1,few,TRBJ1-6,CASSATFTGGASPSPLHF,TGCGCCAGCAGCGCCACTTTTACAGGGGGCGCGAGTCCTTCACCCCTCCACTTT
TRBV7-2,TRBD2,NA,TRBJ2-7,CASSPSWGGYEQYF,TGTGCCAGCAGCCCTTCCTGGGGGGGCTACGAGCAGTACTTC
TRBV20-1,TRBD1,few,TRBJ1-5,CSARDLQGASNQPQHF,TGCAGTGCTAGAGACTTACAGGGGGCGAGCAATCAGCCCCAGCATTTT
TRBV4-3,TRBD1,NA,TRBJ1-4,CASSQEPGQSSEKLFF,TGCGCCAGCAGCCAGGAACCGGGACAGTCCTCTGAAAAACTGTTTTTT
TRBV3-1,TRBD2,many,TRBJ2-3,CASSQGPSGRTDTQYF,TGTGCCAGCAGCCAGGGGCCTAGCGGGCGCACAGATACGCAGTATTTT
TRBV12-3/TRBV12-4,NA,NA,TRBJ2-1,CASSLGQVKHNEQFF,TGTGCCAGCAGTTTAGGGCAGGTGAAACACAATGAGCAGTTCTTC
TRBV5-1,NA,NA,TRBJ1-1,CASSYRERTEAFF,TGCGCCAGCAGCTACAGGGAACGCACTGAAGCTTTCTTT
TRBV7-2,TRBD1,many,TRBJ1-6,CASSPGGINSPLHF,TGTGCCAGCAGTCCAGGGGGCATCAATTCACCCCTCCACTTT
TRBV9,TRBD2,NA,TRBJ2-1,CASSPPRLVAGRGVNEQFF,TGTGCCAGCAGCCCCCCCCGGTTGGTAGCGGGGCGAGGTGTGAATGAGCAGTTCTTC
TRBV15,NA,many,TRBJ2-1,CATSRDSQGQFF,TGTGCCACCAGCAGAGATTCACAGGGCCAGTTCTTC
TRBV6-5,NA,few,TRBJ1-1,CASSNLRWGTEAFF,TGTGCCAGCAGTAACCTGAGGTGGGGCACTGAAGCTTTCTTT
TRBV24-1,TRBD1,NA,TRBJ2-1,CATSDWDRVNEQFF,TGTGCCACCAGTGATTGGGACAGGGTCAATGAGCAGTTCTTC
TRBV6-5,TRBD1,many,TRBJ1-5,CASSYSDRNLYSNQPQHF,TGTGCCAGCAGTTACTCGGACAGGAACTTATATAGCAATCAGCCCCAGCATTTT
TRBV7-7,TRBD2,many,TRBJ2-7,CASRFRMLASGNYEQYF,TGTGCCAGCAGGTTCCGGATGTTGGCTAGCGGAAACTACGAGCAGTACTTC
TRBV27,NA,NA,TRBJ1-2,CASRPEGWGYGYTF,TGTGCCAGCAGACCTGAAGGGTGGGGCTATGGCTACACCTTC
TRBV20-1,NA,few,TRBJ1-1,CSARRQEAFF,TGCAGTGCTAGACGACAGGAGGCTTTCTTT
TRBV27,TRBD2,many,TRBJ2-1,CASSRTSGGDSSYNEQFF,TGTGCCAGCAGCAGGACTAGCGGGGGGGACAGCTCCTACAATGAGCAGTTCTTC
TRBV2,NA,few,TRBJ2-3,CASSVSTDTQYF,TGTGCCAGCAGTGTCAGCACAGATACGCAGTATTTT
TRBV28,NA,NA,TRBJ2-6,CASTPYTGANVLTF,TGTGCCAGCACCCCCTATACGGGGGCCAACGTCCTGACTTTC
TRBV7-9,NA,few,TRBJ2-1,CASSQRSGTPNNEQFF,TGTGCCAGCAGCCAACGGTCCGGGACCCCAAACAATGAGCAGTTCTTC
TRBV18,NA,NA,TRBJ1-6,CASSPQGTYNSPLHF,TGTGCCAGCTCACCGCAGGGTACCTATAATTCACCCCTCCACTTT
TRBV5-1,NA,few,TRBJ1-4,CASSAFGSEKLFF,TGCGCCAGCAGCGCCTTCGGGAGTGAAAAACTGTTTTTT
TRBV6-2/TRBV6-3,NA,few,TRBJ2-1,CASSWDGNNEQFF,TGTGCCAGCAGTTGGGACGGTAACAATGAGCAGTTCTTC
TRBV7-8,TRBD2,few,TRBJ2-1,CASSLVYRLAGTPRYNEQFF,TGTGCCAGCAGCTTAGTCTACAGGCTAGCGGGGACGCCACGCTACAATGAGCAGTTCTTC
TRBV25-1,TRBD2,many,TRBJ2-1,CASSDDMTSGYYNEQFF,TGTGCCAGCAGTGACGATATGACTAGCGGTTATTACAATGAGCAGTTCTTC